A selection of T cell receptor beta chains follows, all from one sample in a study of PD-1 blockade in classical Hodgkin lymphoma. TCRdb's copy holds only in-frame clones and misses some; the assay was immunoSEQ multiplex PCR. The sample has about 85,000 clones; 80% to 95% are singletons. Source: peripheral blood mononuclear cells (PBMCs), taken before the second cycle of nivolumab. The source is a human donor with classical Hodgkin lymphoma. Each CDR3 is given with its conserved first and last residue. The D gene is left open where the match is weak. Only part of the rows carry a size: once, few, many, or a class if the clone is expanded.

TRBV7-9	NA	TRBJ1-1	NA	TGTGCCAGCAGCCCTGACGGATACACTGAAGCTTTCTTT	CASSPDGYTEAFF
TRBV28	NA	TRBJ1-6	once	TGTGCCAGCATAGAGGCTGCAGTCTATAATTCACCCCTCCACTTT	CASIEAAVYNSPLHF
TRBV9	NA	TRBJ1-1	NA	TGTGCCAGCAGTATCTCCAAGGGACCCGCCGAGCCTGAAGCTTTCTTT	CASSISKGPAEPEAFF
TRBV6-1	NA	TRBJ2-2	few	TGTGCCAGCAGTGAAGCTCGGGGGCCCGGGGAGCTGTTTTTT	CASSEARGPGELFF
TRBV6-5	NA	TRBJ2-7	NA	TGTGCCAGCAGTTACTCGGGTGGTACCTACGAGCAGTACTTC	CASSYSGGTYEQYF
TRBV6-5	NA	TRBJ2-7	NA	TGTGCCAGCAGTTACTCGACTGCCACCTACGAGCAGTACTTC	CASSYSTATYEQYF
TRBV6-6	NA	TRBJ2-3	NA	TGTGCCAGCGGTCGATCAGATACGCAGTATTTT	CASGRSDTQYF
TRBV27	NA	TRBJ2-2	NA	TGTGCCAGCAGTTCGGGGGTTGCCGGGGAGCTGTTTTTT	CASSSGVAGELFF
TRBV27	NA	TRBJ1-2	NA	TGTGCCAGCAGTTTATGGGGGTCAGCAGTTAACTATGGCTACACCTTC	CASSLWGSAVNYGYTF
TRBV28	TRBD1	TRBJ2-7	NA	TGTGCCAGCAGTTTAGGAGTAAGATTACAGGGGGCCCTACCATTAGGCTACGAGCAGTACTTC	CASSLGVRLQGALPLGYEQYF
TRBV2	TRBD1	TRBJ1-1	once	TGTGCCAGCAGCAGGCAGGGGGCCACTGAAGCTTTCTTT	CASSRQGATEAFF
TRBV4-1	NA	TRBJ2-2	NA	TGCGCCAGCAGCCAGTCAGCGGGCACCGGGGAGCTGTTTTTT	CASSQSAGTGELFF
TRBV27	TRBD1	TRBJ2-1	NA	TGTGCCAGCAGCCGAGGACAGGGCAACAATGAGCAGTTCTTC	CASSRGQGNNEQFF